This T cell receptor (beta chain) was documented in a study of response to subunit inactivated influenza vaccine (dated 2018 in TCRdb). For the wider study: To follow how T cells responded to a trivalent subunit inactivated influenza vaccine, the researchers relied on deep quantitative profiling of the T cell receptor repertoire. Summary of the overall study and its limitations: The authors suggested that each seasonal influenza vaccination may recruit only a limited number of new T cells.

Library prep was done by RT-PCR. The instrument given in TCRdb is Illumina HiSeq 2500. Through fastp at Q25 and MiXCR, TCRdb rebuilt clones from the public reads, retaining in-frame beta chains. Identical CDR3 proteins give one entry, which carries the most common genes and DNA. The sample has 550,000 to 800,000 distinct CDR3 sequences on record, around 16% of them singletons. Approximately 10% of the sample goes to the ten largest clones. Worth noting for this clonotype: It lacks a known antigen. There are no base qualities to consult, and no much larger clone falls within one base.

Measured from the cysteine to the phenylalanine, the CDR3 is 16 residues long. The entry retains the CDR3 DNA only, 48 bases that are in frame from base 1. V lost 1 base and J lost 6 bases, and the count of bases not matched to a germline gene is 7. Based on the germline V gene, the CDR1 and CDR2 sequences are SGHTA and FQGNSA. The chain links TRBV7-2 with TRBJ2-3, with 10 bases in between that match TRBD2. The sample here was PBMCs from blood, taken about 12 days after vaccination. This receptor was taken from a man over 45 who received an inactivated influenza vaccine. Donor details come from another sample of the same person, matched by shared clones. The CDR3 region reads CASSLEGLARWDTQYF. The bases read TGTGCCAGCAGCTTAGAGGGACTAGCGAGGTGGGATACGCAGTATTTT.